The rows below give T cell receptor beta chains drawn from one sample of a study of radiotherapy plus CTLA-4 blockade in lung cancer. Method: immunoSEQ multiplex PCR; TCRdb's copy keeps in-frame clones and lacks some. The table lists roughly 66,000 clones, around four fifths of them singletons, with 4% to 5% in the top ten. Sequencing was performed on peripheral blood, taken from a patient treated with radiotherapy plus ipilimumab. These receptors all come from a human donor with non-small cell lung cancer who had a partial response to radiotherapy plus ipilimumab. CDR3s include the opening cysteine and the closing phenylalanine or tryptophan. A D gene is named only where the DNA matches it firmly. Size tells how often a clone was seen (once, few, many) or the class of an expanded clone, and some rows leave it out.

abundance,d_gene,v_gene,j_gene,CDR3nt,CDR3aa
.,.,TRBV14,TRBJ2-1,TGTGCCAGCAGCCCCCGAGAGGGGGGGACAAATGAGCAGTTCTTC,CASSPREGGTNEQFF
.,.,TRBV15,TRBJ2-2,TGTGCCACCAGCAGAGATCTTGCGGGCGTGAGCACCGGGGAGCTGTTTTTT,CATSRDLAGVSTGELFF
.,.,TRBV9,TRBJ2-7,TGTGCCAGCAGCTCTGGACTGGAATCCTACGAGCAGTACTTC,CASSSGLESYEQYF
.,TRBD1,TRBV7-2,TRBJ2-7,TGTGCCAGCAGTATGACAGGGGGGGCCACCTACGAGCAGTACTTC,CASSMTGGATYEQYF
.,.,TRBV27,TRBJ2-7,TGTGCCAGCAGTTTAAGTCGCCTGAGCTACGAGCAGTACTTC,CASSLSRLSYEQYF
.,TRBD2,TRBV5-1,TRBJ2-5,TGCGCCAGCAGCGCACTAGCGGGAGTGGAGACCCAGTACTTC,CASSALAGVETQYF
.,TRBD1,TRBV7-9,TRBJ2-3,TGTGCCAGCAGCATGGACAGGCCTTCAGGAGATACGCAGTATTTT,CASSMDRPSGDTQYF
.,TRBD2,TRBV5-1,TRBJ2-1,TGCGCCAGCAGCCTGCGTACTACTAGCGGGAGGGGCAATGAGCAGTTCTTC,CASSLRTTSGRGNEQFF
.,.,TRBV30,TRBJ1-2,TGTGCCTACTTCCTGGGGGCCTATGGCTACACCTTC,CAYFLGAYGYTF
.,TRBD2,TRBV19,TRBJ2-3,TGTGCCAGTAGTATAGGAGGCGGGACTAGAGATACGCAGTATTTT,CASSIGGGTRDTQYF
.,TRBD1,TRBV7-2,TRBJ2-5,TGTGCCAGCAGCTCCCGGACAGGGTTGGGGCCCGGTGGCGAGACCCAGTACTTC,CASSSRTGLGPGGETQYF
.,TRBD2,TRBV14,TRBJ2-7,TGTGCCAGCAGCCAAGTTGACCTAGCGGGAGTTGAGCAGTACTTC,CASSQVDLAGVEQYF
.,TRBD1,TRBV10-3,TRBJ1-2,TGTGCCATCACCCAGGGGGGCAGAAGTAACTATGGCTACACCTTC,CAITQGGRSNYGYTF
.,TRBD2,TRBV7-3,TRBJ2-3,TGTGCCAGCAGCTTAACGGGAGGGGAGAGCACAGATACGCAGTATTTT,CASSLTGGESTDTQYF
.,.,TRBV5-1,TRBJ1-2,TGCGCCAGCAGCTTGGGGGCAGGTTTTAACTATGGCTACACCTTC,CASSLGAGFNYGYTF
.,.,TRBV4-2,TRBJ1-3,TGTGCCAGCAGCCAAGACCACACGAACTCTGGAAACACCATATATTTT,CASSQDHTNSGNTIYF
.,TRBD1,TRBV7-8,TRBJ2-5,TGTGCCAGCAGCTTCTCGGGACAGGGGGAGACCCAGTACTTC,CASSFSGQGETQYF
.,TRBD1,TRBV2,TRBJ1-1,TGTGCCAGCACGGGACAGTTGAACACTGAAGCTTTCTTT,CASTGQLNTEAFF
once,TRBD2,TRBV7-3,TRBJ2-3,TGTGCCAGCAGCCAGACCGGGACTAGCGGGAGGGCGGATACGCAGTATTTT,CASSQTGTSGRADTQYF
.,.,TRBV29-1,TRBJ2-5,TGCAGCGGGGGCGGCAGGACGTACCAAGAGACCCAGTACTTC,CSGGGRTYQETQYF
.,TRBD1,TRBV27,TRBJ2-5,TGTGCCAGCAAGACAGGGCGATTCCAAGAGACCCAGTACTTC,CASKTGRFQETQYF
.,.,TRBV9,TRBJ2-5,TGTGCCAGCACCAGATCTACAGGGATCCAAGAGACCCAGTACTTC,CASTRSTGIQETQYF
.,TRBD2,TRBV15,TRBJ2-1,TGTGCCACCAGCAGGCCGGGAGGGGGGTGGGGCAGCGGGAGACATGAGCAGTTCTTC,CATSRPGGGWGSGRHEQFF
.,.,TRBV6-5,TRBJ1-2,TGTGCCAGCAGGGGGGGTAGCAGGGCCGGCTACACCTTC,CASRGGSRAGYTF
.,.,TRBV6-1,TRBJ2-1,TGTGCCACCTCCGTCCGGGACACGTACAATGAGCAGTTCTTC,CATSVRDTYNEQFF
.,.,TRBV14,TRBJ2-7,TGTGCCAGCAGCCAAGAGGTAGGGGACAAGCCCTACGAGCAGTACTTC,CASSQEVGDKPYEQYF
.,.,TRBV7-3,TRBJ1-2,TGTGCCAGCAGCCCTGACAGAAACTATGGCTACACCTTC,CASSPDRNYGYTF
.,TRBD1,TRBV6-6,TRBJ1-2,TGTGCCAGCAGCTCCGGGACAGCTAACTATGGCTACACCTTC,CASSSGTANYGYTF
.,TRBD1,TRBV27,TRBJ1-1,TGTGCCAGCGTTGGGACAGCCGAGGGCACTGAAGCTTTCTTT,CASVGTAEGTEAFF
.,.,TRBV30,TRBJ1-3,TGTGCCTGGAGTGTACAGGCAGCCGGGGGCACCATATATTTT,CAWSVQAAGGTIYF
.,TRBD1,TRBV7-9,TRBJ2-7,TGTGCCAGCAGGGGACAGCTCTCCTACGAGCAGTACTTC,CASRGQLSYEQYF
.,TRBD1,TRBV7-9,TRBJ2-7,TGTGCCAGCAGCTCGGGGACAGGGGGATTTCTCTACGAGCAGTACTTC,CASSSGTGGFLYEQYF
.,.,TRBV11-2,TRBJ1-1,TGTGCCAGCAGCTTAGAACTGGGGGCGGTCACTGAAGCTTTCTTT,CASSLELGAVTEAFF
.,TRBD2,TRBV11-1,TRBJ2-3,TGTGCCAGCAGCTCGGAGGGTCTAGCGGGAGTATGGGACACAGATACGCAGTATTTT,CASSSEGLAGVWDTDTQYF
.,.,TRBV6-1,TRBJ1-5,TGTGCCAGCAGTCGGGGGGCGGGGGACAATCAGCCCCAGCATTTT,CASSRGAGDNQPQHF
.,.,TRBV2,TRBJ2-1,TGTGCCAGCAGATCACGGGGTTACAATGAGCAGTTCTTC,CASRSRGYNEQFF
.,.,TRBV5-5,TRBJ1-1,TGTGCCAGCAGCTGGGGACAAGTGAACACTGAAGCTTTCTTT,CASSWGQVNTEAFF
once,TRBD1,TRBV4-2,TRBJ1-1,TGTGCCAGCAGCCAAGAAGACAGGGACACTGAAGCTTTCTTT,CASSQEDRDTEAFF
.,TRBD2,TRBV5-1,TRBJ2-5,TGCGCCAGCAGCTTGGCCAGGGCTAGCGGGGATCTAGAGACCCAGTACTTC,CASSLARASGDLETQYF
.,.,TRBV19,TRBJ1-2,TGTGCCAGTAGTCCCCCCGGGGGGGGGTTCTATGGCTACACCTTC,CASSPPGGGFYGYTF
.,TRBD2,TRBV29-1,TRBJ2-7,TGCAGCGTCAACGGACTAGCGGGAGGAATTTCCGGCGAGCAGTACTTC,CSVNGLAGGISGEQYF
.,TRBD1,TRBV5-1,TRBJ1-2,TGCGCCAGCAGTTATGACAGGGTGGTCGGCTACACCTTC,CASSYDRVVGYTF
.,.,TRBV27,TRBJ2-7,TGTGCCAGTAGTACCGCGGGCAGTTACTACGAGCAGTACTTC,CASSTAGSYYEQYF